The TCR beta chain described here comes from a study of T cell responses to AZD1222 COVID-19 vaccine. Worth noting for this clone: Its antigen is undetermined.

After removal of 8 bases from V and 3 bases from J, the junction contained 10 bases not matched to a gene. CDR3 size: 14 residues. CDR1 is SGHAT, CDR2 FQNNGV, per germline. The study, taken as a whole, reports: At 160-218 and 743-854, vaccine-associated CD4 TCRs were dominant, and they spanned spike. The study identified only six AZD1222 recipients as seropositive at baseline.

The data were produced by immunoSEQ multiplex PCR, yet TCRdb's version contains in-frame clones alone and is incomplete. The sample yields fewer than 85,000 clones, roughly nine tenths seen once. The material was peripheral blood, obtained on day 0 of AZD1222 vaccination. The chain couples TRBV11-2 to TRBJ2-7; 7 bases agree with TRBD2. The sequence derives from an adult in good health. In DNA form, the CDR3 reads TGTGCCAGCCGGGGAGGGAGAATGATCTACGAGCAGTACTTC. Encoded protein: CASRGGRMIYEQYF.